This TCR beta chain was sequenced for a study of control samples from healthy donors and cancer patients (dated by TCRdb to about 2020). A remark on this clone: Its antigen has not been determined. No base-level quality is on record; no much larger clone is a single base apart.

V sheds 4 bases and J sheds 3 bases, leaving 9 bases between their ends. The cysteine opens and the phenylalanine closes a CDR3 of 13 amino acids. This entry keeps only the CDR3 DNA: 39 bases, framed from base 1. Based on the germline V gene (reference sequence), the CDR1 and CDR2 sequences are LNHDA and SQIVND. Libraries came from the immunoSEQ multiplex PCR assay. The table comes from immuneACCESS by way of TCRdb, which keeps in-frame sequences with V and J called. Part of the clones is missing from these tables; in studies checked, under half for an unresolved V gene and the rest for unknown reasons. Here the sample has about 150,000 clones; around nine tenths occur a single time. Over 4.5% of the sample belongs to the ten largest clones.

Recombination connected TRBV19 to TRBJ1-1; no D gene can be assigned with confidence. The TCR sequence derives from a man in his thirties or forties in good health. Material for sequencing was blood. Here the CDR3 is given as CASSTAEDTEAFF. The sequence in DNA is TGTGCCAGTAGTACGGCCGAGGACACTGAAGCTTTCTTT.